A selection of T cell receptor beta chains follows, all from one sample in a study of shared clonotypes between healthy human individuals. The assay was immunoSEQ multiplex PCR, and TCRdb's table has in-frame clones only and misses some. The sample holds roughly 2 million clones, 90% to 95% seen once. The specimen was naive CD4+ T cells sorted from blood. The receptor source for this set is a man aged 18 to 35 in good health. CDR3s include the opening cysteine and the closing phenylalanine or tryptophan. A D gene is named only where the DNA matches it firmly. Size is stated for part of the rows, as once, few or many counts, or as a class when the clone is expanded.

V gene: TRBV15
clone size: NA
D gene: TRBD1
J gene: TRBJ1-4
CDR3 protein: CATSRDRRGRDEKLFF
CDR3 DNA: TGTGCCACCAGCAGAGATCGGAGGGGGCGCGATGAAAAACTGTTTTTT

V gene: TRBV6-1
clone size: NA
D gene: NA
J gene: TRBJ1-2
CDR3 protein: CASSRRSVRYGYTF
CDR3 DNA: TGTGCCAGCAGTAGACGTTCCGTTAGATATGGCTACACCTTC

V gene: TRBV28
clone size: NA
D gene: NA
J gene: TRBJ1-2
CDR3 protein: CASSLTGGVGYGYTF
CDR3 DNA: TGTGCCAGCAGTTTAACCGGGGGCGTCGGCTATGGCTACACCTTC

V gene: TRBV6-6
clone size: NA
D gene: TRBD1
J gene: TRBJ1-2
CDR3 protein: CASSPDRVTGYTF
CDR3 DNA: TGTGCCAGCAGCCCAGACAGGGTCACTGGCTACACCTTC

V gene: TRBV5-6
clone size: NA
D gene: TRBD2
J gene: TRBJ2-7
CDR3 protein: CASSQLAGSSYEQYF
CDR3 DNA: TGTGCCAGCAGTCAACTAGCGGGGAGCTCCTACGAGCAGTACTTC

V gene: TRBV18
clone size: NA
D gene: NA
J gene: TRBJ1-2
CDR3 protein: CASSRERRGGYTF
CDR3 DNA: TGTGCCAGCTCACGGGAGCGCAGGGGCGGCTACACCTTC

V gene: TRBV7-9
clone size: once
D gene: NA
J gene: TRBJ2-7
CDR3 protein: CASTGKEPPYEQYF
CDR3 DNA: TGTGCCAGCACCGGCAAGGAGCCGCCCTACGAGCAGTACTTC

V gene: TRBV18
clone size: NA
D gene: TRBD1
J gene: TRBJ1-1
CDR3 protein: CASSRIRQGVDTEAFF
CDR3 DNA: TGTGCCAGCTCACGAATCCGACAGGGAGTCGACACTGAAGCTTTCTTT

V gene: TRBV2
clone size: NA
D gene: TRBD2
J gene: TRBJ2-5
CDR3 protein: CASSQRLAGGKQETQYF
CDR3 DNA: TGTGCCAGCAGTCAGAGACTAGCGGGGGGGAAACAAGAGACCCAGTACTTC

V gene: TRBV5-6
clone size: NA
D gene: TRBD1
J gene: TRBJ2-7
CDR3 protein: CASRTGTGGYEQYF
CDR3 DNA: TGTGCCAGCAGGACCGGGACAGGGGGCTACGAGCAGTACTTC